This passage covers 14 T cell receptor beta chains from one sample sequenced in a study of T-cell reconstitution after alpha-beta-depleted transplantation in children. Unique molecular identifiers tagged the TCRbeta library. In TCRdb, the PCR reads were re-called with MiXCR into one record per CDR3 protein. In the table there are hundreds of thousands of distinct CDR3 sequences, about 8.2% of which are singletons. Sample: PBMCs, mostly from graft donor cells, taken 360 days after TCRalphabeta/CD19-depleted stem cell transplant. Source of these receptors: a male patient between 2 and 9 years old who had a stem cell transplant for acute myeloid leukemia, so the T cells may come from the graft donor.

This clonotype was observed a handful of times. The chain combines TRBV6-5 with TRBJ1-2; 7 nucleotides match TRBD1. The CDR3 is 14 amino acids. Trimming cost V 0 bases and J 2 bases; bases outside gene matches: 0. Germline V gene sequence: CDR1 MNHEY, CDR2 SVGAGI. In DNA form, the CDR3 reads TGTGCCAGCAGTTACTCGACAGGGAACTATGGCTACACCTTC. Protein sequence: CASSYSTGNYGYTF.

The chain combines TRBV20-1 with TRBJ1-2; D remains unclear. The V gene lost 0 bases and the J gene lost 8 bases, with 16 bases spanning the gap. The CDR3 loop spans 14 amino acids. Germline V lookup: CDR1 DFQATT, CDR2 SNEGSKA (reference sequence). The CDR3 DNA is TGCAGTGCTAGAGATCTTAGAACTCTCGAAGGCTACACCTTC. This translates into CSARDLRTLEGYTF.

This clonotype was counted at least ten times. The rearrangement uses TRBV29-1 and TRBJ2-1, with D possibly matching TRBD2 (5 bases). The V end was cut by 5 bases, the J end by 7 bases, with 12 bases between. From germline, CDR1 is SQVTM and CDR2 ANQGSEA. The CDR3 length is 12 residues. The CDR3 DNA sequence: TGCAGCGTTTGGGAGCCGGGGAATGAGCAGTTCTTC. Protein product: CSVWEPGNEQFF.

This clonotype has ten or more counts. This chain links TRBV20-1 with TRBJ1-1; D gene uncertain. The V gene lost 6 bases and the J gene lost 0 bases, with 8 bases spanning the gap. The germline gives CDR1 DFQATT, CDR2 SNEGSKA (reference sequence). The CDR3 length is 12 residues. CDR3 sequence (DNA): TGCAGTGCCTTGACCTTGAACACTGAAGCTTTCTTT. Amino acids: CSALTLNTEAFF.

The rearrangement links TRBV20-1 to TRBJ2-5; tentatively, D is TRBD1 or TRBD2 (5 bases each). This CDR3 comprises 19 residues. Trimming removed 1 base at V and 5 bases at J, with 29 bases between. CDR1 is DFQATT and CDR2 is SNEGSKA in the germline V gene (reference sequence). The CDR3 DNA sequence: TGCAGTGCTAGAGTCCCCGTAAGAGGGGCGGTCTTCTCATACGAGACCCAGTACTTC. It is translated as CSARVPVRGAVFSYETQYF.

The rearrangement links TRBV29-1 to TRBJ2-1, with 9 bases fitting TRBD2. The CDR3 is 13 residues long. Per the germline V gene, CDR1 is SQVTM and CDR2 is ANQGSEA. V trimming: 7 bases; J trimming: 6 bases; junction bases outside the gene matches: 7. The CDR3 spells CSASGGRANEQFF. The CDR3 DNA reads TGCAGCGCTAGTGGCGGGAGGGCCAATGAGCAGTTCTTC.

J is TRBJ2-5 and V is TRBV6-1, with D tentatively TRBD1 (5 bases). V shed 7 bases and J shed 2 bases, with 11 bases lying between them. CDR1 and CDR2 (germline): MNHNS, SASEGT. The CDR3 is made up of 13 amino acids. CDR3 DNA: TGTGCCAGCAAGCGACAGAGACAAGAGACCCAGTACTTC. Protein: CASKRQRQETQYF.

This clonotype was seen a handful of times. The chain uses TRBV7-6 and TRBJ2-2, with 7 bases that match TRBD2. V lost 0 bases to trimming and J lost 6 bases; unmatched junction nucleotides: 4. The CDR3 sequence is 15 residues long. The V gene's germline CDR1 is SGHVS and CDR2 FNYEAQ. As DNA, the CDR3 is TGTGCCAGCAGCTTAGCCCTGGGGGGGTCCGGGGAGCTGTTTTTT. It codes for CASSLALGGSGELFF.

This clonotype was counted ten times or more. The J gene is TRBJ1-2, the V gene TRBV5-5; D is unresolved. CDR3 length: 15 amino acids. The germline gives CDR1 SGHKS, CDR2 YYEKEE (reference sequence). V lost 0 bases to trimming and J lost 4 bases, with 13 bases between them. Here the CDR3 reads CASSLEVASGYGYTF. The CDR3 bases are TGTGCCAGCAGCTTGGAGGTGGCGAGCGGCTATGGCTACACCTTC.

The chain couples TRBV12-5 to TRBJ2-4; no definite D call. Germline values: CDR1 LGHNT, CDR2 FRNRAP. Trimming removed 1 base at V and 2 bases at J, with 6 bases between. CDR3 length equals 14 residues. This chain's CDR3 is CASGLGTTKNIQYF. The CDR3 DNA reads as TGTGCTAGTGGTTTGGGAACAACCAAAAACATTCAGTACTTC.

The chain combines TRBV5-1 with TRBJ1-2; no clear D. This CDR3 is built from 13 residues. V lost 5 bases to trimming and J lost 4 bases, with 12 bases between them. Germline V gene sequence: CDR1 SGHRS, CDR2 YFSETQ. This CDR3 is CASSHDGAYGYTF. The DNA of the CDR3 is TGCGCCAGCAGTCATGACGGTGCCTATGGCTACACCTTC.

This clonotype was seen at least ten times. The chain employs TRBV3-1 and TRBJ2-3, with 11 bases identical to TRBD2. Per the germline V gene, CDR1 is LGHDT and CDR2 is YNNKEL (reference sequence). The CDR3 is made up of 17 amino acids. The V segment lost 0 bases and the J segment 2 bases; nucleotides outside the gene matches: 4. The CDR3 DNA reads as TGTGCCAGCAGCCAAGACGCGGGACTAGCGGACACAGATACGCAGTATTTT. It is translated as CASSQDAGLADTDTQYF.

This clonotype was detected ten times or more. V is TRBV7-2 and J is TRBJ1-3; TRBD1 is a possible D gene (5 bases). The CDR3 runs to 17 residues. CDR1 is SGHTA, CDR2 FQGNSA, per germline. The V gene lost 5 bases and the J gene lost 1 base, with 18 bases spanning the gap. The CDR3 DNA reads TGTGCCAGCAGCCCATCCTCGTCAGGGTTGTCTGGAAACACCATATATTTT. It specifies CASSPSSSGLSGNTIYF.

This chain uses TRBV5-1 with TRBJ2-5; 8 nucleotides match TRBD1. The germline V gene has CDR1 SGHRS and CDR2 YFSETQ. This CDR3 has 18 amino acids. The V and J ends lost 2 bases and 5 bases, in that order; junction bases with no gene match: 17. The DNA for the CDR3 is TGCGCCAGCAGCTTATATCGCTCCGGGACAGGCGTCAGGGAGACCCAGTACTTC. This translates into CASSLYRSGTGVRETQYF.